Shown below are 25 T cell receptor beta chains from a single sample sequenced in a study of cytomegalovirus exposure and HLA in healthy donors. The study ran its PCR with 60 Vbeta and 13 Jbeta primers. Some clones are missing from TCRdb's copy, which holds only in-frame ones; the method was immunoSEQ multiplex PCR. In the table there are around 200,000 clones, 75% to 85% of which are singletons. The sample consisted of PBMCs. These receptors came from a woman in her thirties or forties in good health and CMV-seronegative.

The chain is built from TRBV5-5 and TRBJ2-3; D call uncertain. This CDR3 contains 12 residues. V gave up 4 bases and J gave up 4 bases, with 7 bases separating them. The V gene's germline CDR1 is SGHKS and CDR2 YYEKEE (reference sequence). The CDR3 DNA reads TGTGCCAGCAGCCTCGAGGCAGATACGCAGTATTTT. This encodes CASSLEADTQYF.

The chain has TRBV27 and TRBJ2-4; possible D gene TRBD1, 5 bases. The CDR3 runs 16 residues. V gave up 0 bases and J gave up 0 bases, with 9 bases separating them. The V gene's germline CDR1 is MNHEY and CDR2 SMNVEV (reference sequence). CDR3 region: CASSLSGQVAKNIQYF. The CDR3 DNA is TGTGCCAGCAGTTTATCGGGGCAAGTAGCCAAAAACATTCAGTACTTC.

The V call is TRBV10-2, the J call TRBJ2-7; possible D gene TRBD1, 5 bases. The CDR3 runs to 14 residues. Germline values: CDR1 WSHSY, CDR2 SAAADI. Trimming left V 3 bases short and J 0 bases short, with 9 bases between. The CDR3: CASSEYRLSYEQYF. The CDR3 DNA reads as TGCGCCAGCAGTGAATACAGGCTCTCCTACGAGCAGTACTTC.

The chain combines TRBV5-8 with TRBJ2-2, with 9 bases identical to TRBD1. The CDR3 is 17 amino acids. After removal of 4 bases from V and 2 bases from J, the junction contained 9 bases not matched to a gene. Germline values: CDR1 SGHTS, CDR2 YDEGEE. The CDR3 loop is CASSPGTGSLNTGELFF. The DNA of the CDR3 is TGTGCCAGCAGCCCCGGGACAGGGAGTCTTAACACCGGGGAGCTGTTTTTT. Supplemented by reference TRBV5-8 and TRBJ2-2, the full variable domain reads EAGVTQSPTHLIKTRGQQATLRCSPISGHTSVYWYQQALGLGLQFLLWYDEGEERNRGNFPPRFSGRQFPNYSSELNVNALELEDSALYLCASSPGTGSLNTGELFFGEGSRLTVL.

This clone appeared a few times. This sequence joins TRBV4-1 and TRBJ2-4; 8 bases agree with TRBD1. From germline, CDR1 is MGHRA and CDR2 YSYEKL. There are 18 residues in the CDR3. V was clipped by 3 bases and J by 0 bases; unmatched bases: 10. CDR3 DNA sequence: TGCGCCAGCAGCCAGGAAGGTTCAGGGGGCGCAGCCAAAAACATTCAGTACTTC. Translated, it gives CASSQEGSGGAAKNIQYF.

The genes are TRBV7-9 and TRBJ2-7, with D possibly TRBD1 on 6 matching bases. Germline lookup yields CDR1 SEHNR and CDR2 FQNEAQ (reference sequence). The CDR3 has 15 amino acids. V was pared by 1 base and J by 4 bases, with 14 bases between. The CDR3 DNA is TGTGCCAGCAGCTTAGGGGGACAAGACTTTTACGAGCAGTACTTC. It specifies CASSLGGQDFYEQYF.

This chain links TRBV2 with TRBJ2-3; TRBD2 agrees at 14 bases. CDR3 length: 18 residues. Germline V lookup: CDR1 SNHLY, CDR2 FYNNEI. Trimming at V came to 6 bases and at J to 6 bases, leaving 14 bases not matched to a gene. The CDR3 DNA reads TGTGCCAGCAGCCTATACCGGGGACTAGCGGGGGCGGGGGATACGCAGTATTTT. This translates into CASSLYRGLAGAGDTQYF.

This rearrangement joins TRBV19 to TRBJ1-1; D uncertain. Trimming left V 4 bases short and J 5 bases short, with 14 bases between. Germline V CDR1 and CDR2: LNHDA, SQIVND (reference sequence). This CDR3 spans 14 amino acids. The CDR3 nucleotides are TGTGCCAGTAGTACTCAGTTCCAATTGACTGAAGCTTTCTTT. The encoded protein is CASSTQFQLTEAFF.

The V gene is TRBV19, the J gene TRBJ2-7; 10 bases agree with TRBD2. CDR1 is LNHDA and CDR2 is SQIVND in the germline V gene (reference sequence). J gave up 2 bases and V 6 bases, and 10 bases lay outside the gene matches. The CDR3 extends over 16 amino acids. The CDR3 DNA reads TGTGCCAGTAGGGCCATGGGACTAGCGTCAACCTACGAGCAGTACTTC. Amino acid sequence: CASRAMGLASTYEQYF.

CDR3 coding DNA: TGTGCCAGCAGTTTTCGGGGGAACAATGAGCAGTTCTTC. It specifies CASSFRGNNEQFF. The chain links TRBV28 to TRBJ2-1; possibly TRBD2 for D (6 bases). Germline-derived CDR1 and CDR2 are MDHEN and SYDVKM. This CDR3 contains 13 residues. V lost 3 bases and J 5 bases, leaving 8 bases between the germline ends.

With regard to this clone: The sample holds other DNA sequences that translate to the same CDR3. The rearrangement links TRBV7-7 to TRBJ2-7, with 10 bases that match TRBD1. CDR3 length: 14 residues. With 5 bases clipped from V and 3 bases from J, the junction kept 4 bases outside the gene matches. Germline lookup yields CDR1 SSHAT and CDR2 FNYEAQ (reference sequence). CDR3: CASSPGTGVYEQYF. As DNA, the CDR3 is TGTGCCAGCAGCCCCGGGACAGGGGTCTACGAGCAGTACTTC.

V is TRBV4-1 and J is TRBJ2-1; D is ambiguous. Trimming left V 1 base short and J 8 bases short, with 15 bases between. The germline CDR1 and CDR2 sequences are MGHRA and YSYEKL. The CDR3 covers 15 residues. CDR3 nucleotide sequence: TGCGCCAGCAGCCAAGCTCTTGTCGGCGGCGATGAGCAGTTCTTC. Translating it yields CASSQALVGGDEQFF.

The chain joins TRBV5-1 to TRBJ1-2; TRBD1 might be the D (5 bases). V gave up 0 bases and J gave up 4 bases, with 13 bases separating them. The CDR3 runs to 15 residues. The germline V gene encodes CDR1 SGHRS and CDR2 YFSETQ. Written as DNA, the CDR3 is TGCGCCAGCAGCTTGGCTGGGGGGACGAGCTATGGCTACACCTTC. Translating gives CASSLAGGTSYGYTF.

The CDR3 protein is CASSDELPISYEQYF. CDR3 in DNA: TGTGCCAGCAGTGATGAGTTACCAATCTCCTACGAGCAGTACTTC. The rearrangement uses TRBV2 and TRBJ2-7; D is undetermined. The CDR3 consists of 15 residues. V lost 3 bases and J lost 0, with 12 bases in between. In germline, CDR1 is SNHLY, CDR2 FYNNEI.

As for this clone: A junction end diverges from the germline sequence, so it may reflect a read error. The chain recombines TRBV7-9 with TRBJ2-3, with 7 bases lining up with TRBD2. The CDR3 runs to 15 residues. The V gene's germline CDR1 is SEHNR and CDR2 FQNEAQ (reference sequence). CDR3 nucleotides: TGTTCCAGCAGCTTAGGTTGGGGGGGGGAAGATACGCAGTATTTT. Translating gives CSSSLGWGGEDTQYF.

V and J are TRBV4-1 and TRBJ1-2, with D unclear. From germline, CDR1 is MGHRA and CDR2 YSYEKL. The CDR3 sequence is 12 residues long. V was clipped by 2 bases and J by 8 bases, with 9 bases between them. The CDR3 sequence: CASSQFPLGYTF. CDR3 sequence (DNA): TGCGCCAGCAGCCAATTCCCTTTAGGCTACACCTTC.

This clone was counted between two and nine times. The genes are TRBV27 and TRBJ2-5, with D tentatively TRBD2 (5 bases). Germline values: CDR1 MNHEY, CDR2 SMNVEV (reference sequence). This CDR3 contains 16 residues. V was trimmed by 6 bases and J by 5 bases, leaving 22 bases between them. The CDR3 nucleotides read TGTGCCAGCAGCCCCCAGGTATTTGCGGGCCGGGAGACCCAGTACTTC. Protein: CASSPQVFAGRETQYF.

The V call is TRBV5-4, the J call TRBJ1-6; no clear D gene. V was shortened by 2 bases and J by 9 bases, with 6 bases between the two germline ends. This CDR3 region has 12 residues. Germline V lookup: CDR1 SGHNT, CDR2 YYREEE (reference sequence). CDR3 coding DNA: TGTGCCAGCAGCTTTACGGGTTCACCCCTCCACTTT. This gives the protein CASSFTGSPLHF.

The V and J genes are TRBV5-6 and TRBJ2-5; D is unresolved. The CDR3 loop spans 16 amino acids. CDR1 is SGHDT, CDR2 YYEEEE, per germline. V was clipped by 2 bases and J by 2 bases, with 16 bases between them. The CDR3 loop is CASSLIGTPPQETQYF. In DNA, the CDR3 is TGTGCCAGCAGCTTAATCGGTACTCCCCCTCAAGAGACCCAGTACTTC. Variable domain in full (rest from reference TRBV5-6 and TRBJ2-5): DAGVTQSPTHLIKTRGQQVTLRCSPKSGHDTVSWYQQALGQGPQFIFQYYEEEERQRGNFPDRFSGHQFPNYSSELNVNALLLGDSALYLCASSLIGTPPQETQYFGPGTRLLVL.

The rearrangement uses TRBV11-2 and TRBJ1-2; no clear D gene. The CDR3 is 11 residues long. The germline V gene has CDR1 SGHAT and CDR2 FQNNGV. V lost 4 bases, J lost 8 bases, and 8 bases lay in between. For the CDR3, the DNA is TGTGCCAGCAGCTGGGGAGCGGGCTACACCTTC. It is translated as CASSWGAGYTF.

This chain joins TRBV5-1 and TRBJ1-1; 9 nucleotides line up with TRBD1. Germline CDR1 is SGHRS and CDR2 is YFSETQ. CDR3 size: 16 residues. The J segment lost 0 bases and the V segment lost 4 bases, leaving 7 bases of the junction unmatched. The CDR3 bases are TGCGCCAGCAGCCGCCTAACAGGGGGCCTGAACACTGAAGCTTTCTTT. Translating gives CASSRLTGGLNTEAFF. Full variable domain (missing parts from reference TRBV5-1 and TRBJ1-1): KAGVTQTPRYLIKTRGQQVTLSCSPISGHRSVSWYQQTPGQGLQFLFEYFSETQRNKGNFPGRFSGRQFSNSRSEMNVSTLELGDSALYLCASSRLTGGLNTEAFFGQGTRLTVV.

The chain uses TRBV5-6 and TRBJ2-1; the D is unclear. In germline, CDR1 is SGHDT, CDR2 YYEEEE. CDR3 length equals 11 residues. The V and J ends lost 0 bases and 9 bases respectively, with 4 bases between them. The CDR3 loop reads CASSLVAEQFF. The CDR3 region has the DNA TGTGCCAGCAGCTTGGTAGCTGAGCAGTTCTTC.

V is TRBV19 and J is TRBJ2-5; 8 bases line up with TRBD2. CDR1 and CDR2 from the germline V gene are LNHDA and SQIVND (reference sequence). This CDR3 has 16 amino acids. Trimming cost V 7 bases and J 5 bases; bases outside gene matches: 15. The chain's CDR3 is CASTPHGLAPQETQYF. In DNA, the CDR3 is TGTGCCAGTACGCCCCATGGACTAGCACCCCAGGAGACCCAGTACTTC.

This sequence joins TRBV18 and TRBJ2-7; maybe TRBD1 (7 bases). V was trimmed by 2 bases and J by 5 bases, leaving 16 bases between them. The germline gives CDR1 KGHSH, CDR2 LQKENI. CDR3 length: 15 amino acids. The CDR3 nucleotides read TGTGCCAGCTCACCAATTGGCGGCAGGGGGGACGAGCAGTACTTC. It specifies CASSPIGGRGDEQYF.

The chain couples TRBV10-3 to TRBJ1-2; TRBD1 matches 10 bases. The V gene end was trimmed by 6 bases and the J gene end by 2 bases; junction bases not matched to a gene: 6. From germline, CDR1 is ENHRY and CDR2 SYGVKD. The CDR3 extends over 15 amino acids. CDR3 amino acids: CAISDPGQGNYGYTF. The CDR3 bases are TGTGCCATCAGCGACCCGGGACAGGGGAACTATGGCTACACCTTC.